The 7 T cell receptor beta chains in this list originate from one sample, sequenced in a study of glioma-infiltrating T cells after dendritic cell vaccination. As for time point: after dendritic cell vaccination, including at tumor progression/relapse. Only in-frame clones appear in the TCRdb table, and some are missing; sequencing was by immunoSEQ multiplex PCR. This repertoire shows about 9,200 clones, about 80% found once; its top ten account for under 50%. This sample comprised blood, obtained after dendritic cell vaccination. These receptor sequences come from a human donor with glioblastoma.

The rearrangement joins TRBV27 to TRBJ2-5; 8 bases match TRBD2. The CDR3 runs 15 residues. The J segment lost 4 bases and the V segment lost 2 bases, leaving 6 bases of the junction unmatched. Germline V gives CDR1 MNHEY, CDR2 SMNVEV (reference sequence). DNA of the CDR3: TGTGCCAGCAGTTTAGGGGATCGGGGGGGAGAGACCCAGTACTTC. Translation: CASSLGDRGGETQYF.

The rearrangement joins TRBV6-6 to TRBJ2-5, with no clear D. CDR3 length equals 11 residues. Trimming stripped 2 bases from V and 5 bases from J, with 3 bases between. CDR1 and CDR2 (germline): MNHNY, SVGAGI (reference sequence). In DNA form, the CDR3 reads TGTGCCAGCAGTTACCTTGAGACCCAGTACTTC. Protein product: CASSYLETQYF.

The chain combines TRBV27 with TRBJ2-5, with 9 bases lining up with TRBD1. The CDR3 sequence is 16 residues long. The V gene's germline CDR1 is MNHEY and CDR2 SMNVEV (reference sequence). J was trimmed by 7 bases and V by 5 bases; bases with no gene match: 14. DNA for the CDR3: TGTGCCAGCAGTCCCACCGGGACAGGGACTCGAGCGACCCAGTACTTC. Translation: CASSPTGTGTRATQYF.

This clone was counted between two and nine times. The gene calls are TRBV9 and TRBJ2-1; 11 bases are a match to TRBD2. V shed 2 bases and J 8 bases; nucleotides not matched to a gene: 6. The CDR3 totals 15 residues. CDR1 is SGDLS, CDR2 YYNGEE, per germline. CDR3 sequence: CASSVSSGRWDEQFF. The CDR3 DNA sequence: TGTGCCAGCAGCGTGTCTAGCGGGAGGTGGGATGAGCAGTTCTTC.

The CDR3 loop is CAISEEVGGKQYF. As DNA, the CDR3 is TGTGCCATCAGTGAGGAGGTGGGAGGGAAGCAGTACTTC. The rearrangement uses TRBV10-3 and TRBJ2-7, with 7 bases fitting TRBD2. V was clipped by 2 bases and J by 8 bases; unmatched bases: 6. The CDR3 has 13 residues. Germline CDR1 reads ENHRY; CDR2 reads SYGVKD.

The chain links TRBV5-4 to TRBJ2-2; D possibly corresponds to TRBD1 (7 bases). V shed 4 bases and J shed 6 bases, with 13 bases lying between them. The germline V gene has CDR1 SGHNT and CDR2 YYREEE (reference sequence). The CDR3 loop spans 14 amino acids. The CDR3 nucleotides read TGTGCCAGCAGCGCGGAGGGGGCGGCCGGGGAGCTGTTTTTT. This codes for CASSAEGAAGELFF.

This chain connects TRBV18 to TRBJ2-5, with D maybe TRBD1 (5 bases). Germline CDR1 is KGHSH and CDR2 is LQKENI. The V end lost 0 bases, the J end lost 2 bases, and 16 bases lay between the germline ends. There are 17 residues in the CDR3. DNA of the CDR3: TGTGCCAGCTCACCACCGGGGCCCCCAATCATGCAAGAGACCCAGTACTTC. Translation gives CASSPPGPPIMQETQYF.